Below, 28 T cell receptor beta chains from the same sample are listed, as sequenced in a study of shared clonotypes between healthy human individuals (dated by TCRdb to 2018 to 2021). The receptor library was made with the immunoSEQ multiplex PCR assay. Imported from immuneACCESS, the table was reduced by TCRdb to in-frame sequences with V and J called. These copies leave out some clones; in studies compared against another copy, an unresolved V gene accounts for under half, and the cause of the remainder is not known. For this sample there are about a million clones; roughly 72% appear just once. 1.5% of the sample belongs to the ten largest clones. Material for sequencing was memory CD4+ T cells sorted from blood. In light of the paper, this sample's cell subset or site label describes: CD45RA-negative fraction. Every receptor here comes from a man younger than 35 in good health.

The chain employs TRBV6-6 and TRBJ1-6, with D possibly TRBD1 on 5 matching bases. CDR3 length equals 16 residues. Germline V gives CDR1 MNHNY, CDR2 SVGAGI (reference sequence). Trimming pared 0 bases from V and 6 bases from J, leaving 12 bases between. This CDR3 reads CASSYSMGGGNSPLHF. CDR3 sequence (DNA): TGTGCCAGCAGTTACTCGATGGGGGGTGGTAATTCACCCCTCCACTTT.

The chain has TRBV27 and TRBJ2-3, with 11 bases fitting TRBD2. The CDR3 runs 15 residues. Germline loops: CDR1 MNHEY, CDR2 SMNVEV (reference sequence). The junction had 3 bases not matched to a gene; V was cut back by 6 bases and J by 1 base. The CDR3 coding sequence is TGTGCCAGCAGAAAACTAGCGGGAGGCACAGATACGCAGTATTTT. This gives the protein CASRKLAGGTDTQYF.

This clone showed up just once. Written as DNA, the CDR3 is TGTGCCAGCAGCGCTTCCCCGGCGGGGGGTCACAATGAGCAGTTCTTC. It encodes CASSASPAGGHNEQFF. The chain is built from TRBV9 and TRBJ2-1; 8 nucleotides line up with TRBD2. Germline V lookup: CDR1 SGDLS, CDR2 YYNGEE. V was pared by 3 bases and J by 5 bases, with 10 bases of the junction left unmatched. This CDR3 spans 16 amino acids.

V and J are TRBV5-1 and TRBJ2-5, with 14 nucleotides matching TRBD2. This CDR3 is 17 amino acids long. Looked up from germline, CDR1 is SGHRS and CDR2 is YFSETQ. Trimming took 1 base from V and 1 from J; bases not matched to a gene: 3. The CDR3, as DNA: TGCGCCAGCAGCTTGCGGGGACTAGCGGGAGCCCAAGAGACCCAGTACTTC. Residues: CASSLRGLAGAQETQYF.

The CDR3, as DNA: TGTGCCAGCAGCCAAGCAGTGGTTTCGTACTACGAGCAGTACTTC. Amino acid sequence: CASSQAVVSYYEQYF. The chain is built from TRBV14 and TRBJ2-7; D gene ambiguous. V lost 1 base and J lost 3, with 13 bases in between. CDR1 and CDR2 (germline): SGHDN, FVKESK. The CDR3 spans 15 residues.

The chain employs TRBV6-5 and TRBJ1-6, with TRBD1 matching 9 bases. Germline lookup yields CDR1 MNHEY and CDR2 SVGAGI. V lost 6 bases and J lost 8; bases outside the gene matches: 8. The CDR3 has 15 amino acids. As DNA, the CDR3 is TGTGCCAGCAGAGACGGACAGGGGAGTTATTCACCCCTCCACTTT. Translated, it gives CASRDGQGSYSPLHF.

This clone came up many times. CDR3 residues: CASSTIQGYNSPLHF. DNA for the CDR3: TGTGCCAGCAGTACAATACAGGGGTATAATTCACCCCTCCACTTT. The genes are TRBV27 and TRBJ1-6, with 7 nucleotides matching TRBD1. Losses at the gene ends were 5 bases for V and 4 bases for J; bases not matched to a gene: 5. The CDR3 has 15 residues. Per germline, CDR1 MNHEY and CDR2 SMNVEV (reference sequence).

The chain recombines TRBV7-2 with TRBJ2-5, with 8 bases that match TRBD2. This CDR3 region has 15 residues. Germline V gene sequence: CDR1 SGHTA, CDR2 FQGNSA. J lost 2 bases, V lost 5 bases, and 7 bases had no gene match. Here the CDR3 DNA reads TGTGCCAGCAGCGAAAAAGCGGGGGCACAAGAGACCCAGTACTTC. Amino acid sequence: CASSEKAGAQETQYF.

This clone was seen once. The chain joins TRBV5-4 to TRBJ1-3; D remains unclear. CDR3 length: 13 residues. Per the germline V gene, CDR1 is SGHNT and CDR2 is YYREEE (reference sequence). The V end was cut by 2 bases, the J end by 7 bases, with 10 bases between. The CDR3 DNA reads TGTGCCAGCAGCTTCGTTCGGGAGAACACCATATATTTT. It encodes CASSFVRENTIYF.

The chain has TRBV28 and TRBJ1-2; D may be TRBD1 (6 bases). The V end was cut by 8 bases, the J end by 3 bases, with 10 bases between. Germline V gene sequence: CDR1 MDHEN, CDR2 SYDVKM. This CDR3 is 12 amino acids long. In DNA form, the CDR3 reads TGTGCCAGCGTGGACAGCTACTATGGCTACACCTTC. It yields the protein CASVDSYYGYTF.

The CDR3 coding sequence is TGCGCCAGCAGCCTCGGACAGGGAGGAAACGAGCAGTACTTC. Translating gives CASSLGQGGNEQYF. The V and J genes are TRBV5-1 and TRBJ2-7, with 8 bases aligning to TRBD1. Germline V gene data show CDR1 as SGHRS and CDR2 as YFSETQ. This CDR3 comprises 14 residues. V gave up 4 bases and J gave up 5 bases; unmatched junction bases: 8.

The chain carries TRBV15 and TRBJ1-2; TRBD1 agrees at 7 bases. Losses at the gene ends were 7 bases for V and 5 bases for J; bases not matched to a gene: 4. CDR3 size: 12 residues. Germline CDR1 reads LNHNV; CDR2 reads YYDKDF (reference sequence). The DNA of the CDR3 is TGTGCCACCAAACAGGGGAAATATGGCTACACCTTC. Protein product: CATKQGKYGYTF.

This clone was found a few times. The DNA for the CDR3 is TGTGCCAGCAGCTTAGGGGGATCTAACGGCCCGCGGTTCTTC. This encodes CASSLGGSNGPRFF. This rearrangement joins TRBV11-3 to TRBJ2-1; no clear D. Trimming removed 1 base at V and 15 bases at J, with 19 bases between. CDR3 length: 14 amino acids. CDR1 and CDR2 from the germline V gene are SGHNT and YENEEA.

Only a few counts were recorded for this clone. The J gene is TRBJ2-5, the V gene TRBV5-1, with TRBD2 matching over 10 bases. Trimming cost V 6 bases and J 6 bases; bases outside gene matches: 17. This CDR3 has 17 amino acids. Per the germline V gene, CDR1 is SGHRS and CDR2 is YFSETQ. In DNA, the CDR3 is TGCGCCAGCACCCTCTCTAGCGGGGGCCTTCGAGGGAAGACCCAGTACTTC. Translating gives CASTLSSGGLRGKTQYF.

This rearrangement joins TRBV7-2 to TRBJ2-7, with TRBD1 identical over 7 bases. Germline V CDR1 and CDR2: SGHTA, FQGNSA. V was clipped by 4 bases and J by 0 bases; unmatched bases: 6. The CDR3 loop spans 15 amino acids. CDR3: CASSSRGLSSYEQYF. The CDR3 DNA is TGTGCCAGCAGCTCCAGGGGGTTGAGCTCCTACGAGCAGTACTTC. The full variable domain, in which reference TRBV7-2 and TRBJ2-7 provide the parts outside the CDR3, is GAGVSQSPSNKVTEKGKDVELRCDPISGHTALYWYRQSLGQGLEFLIYFQGNSAPDKSGLPSDRFSAERTGGSVSTLTIQRTQQEDSAVYLCASSSRGLSSYEQYFGPGTRLTVT.

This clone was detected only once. The CDR3 region is CASSYSNRGQPQHF. The CDR3 DNA reads as TGTGCCAGCAGTTACTCGAATAGGGGGCAGCCCCAGCATTTT. The chain combines TRBV6-5 with TRBJ1-5, with D perhaps TRBD1 (6 bases). V was clipped by 0 bases and J by 7 bases, with 10 bases between them. The CDR3 totals 14 residues. Germline V lookup: CDR1 MNHEY, CDR2 SVGAGI.

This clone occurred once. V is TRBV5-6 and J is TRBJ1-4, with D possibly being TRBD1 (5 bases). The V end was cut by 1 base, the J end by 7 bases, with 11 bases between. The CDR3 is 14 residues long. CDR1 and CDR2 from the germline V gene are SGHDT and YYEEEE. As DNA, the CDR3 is TGTGCCAGCAGCTTGATGAGGGGCTCTGAAAAACTGTTTTTT. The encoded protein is CASSLMRGSEKLFF.

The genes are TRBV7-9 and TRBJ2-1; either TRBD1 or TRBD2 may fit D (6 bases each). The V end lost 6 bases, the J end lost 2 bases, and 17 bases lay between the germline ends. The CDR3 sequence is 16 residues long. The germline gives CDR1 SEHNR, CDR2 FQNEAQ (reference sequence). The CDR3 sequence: CASRGEGGGPYNEQFF. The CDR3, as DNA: TGTGCCAGCAGGGGCGAAGGAGGGGGTCCCTACAATGAGCAGTTCTTC.

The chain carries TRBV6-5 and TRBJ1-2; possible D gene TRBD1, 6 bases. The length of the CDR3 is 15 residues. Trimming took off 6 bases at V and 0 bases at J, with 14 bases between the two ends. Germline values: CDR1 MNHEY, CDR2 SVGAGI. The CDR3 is CASREQGDPNYGYTF. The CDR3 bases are TGTGCCAGCAGGGAACAGGGCGATCCTAACTATGGCTACACCTTC.

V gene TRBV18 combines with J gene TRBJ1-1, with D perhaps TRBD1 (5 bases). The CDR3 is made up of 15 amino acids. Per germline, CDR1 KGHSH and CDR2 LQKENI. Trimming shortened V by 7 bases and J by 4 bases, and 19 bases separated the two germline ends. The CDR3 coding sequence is TGTGCCAGCTGTCCGGGGACTACACGGGGCACTGAAGCTTTCTTT. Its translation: CASCPGTTRGTEAFF.

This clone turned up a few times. The CDR3 coding sequence is TGTGCCAATCTCCCGGGGGGCCAGCCCCAGCATTTT. Its protein is CANLPGGQPQHF. The chain uses TRBV6-5 and TRBJ1-5; D is possibly TRBD1 (6 bases). V gave up 10 bases and J gave up 7 bases, with 14 bases separating them. The CDR3 is 12 amino acids. From germline, CDR1 is MNHEY and CDR2 SVGAGI.

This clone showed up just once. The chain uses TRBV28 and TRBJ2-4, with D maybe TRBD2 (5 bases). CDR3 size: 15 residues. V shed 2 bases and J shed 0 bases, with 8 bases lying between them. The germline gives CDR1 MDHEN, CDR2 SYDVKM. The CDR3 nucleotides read TGTGCCAGCAGTTTAAGAGGGTTAGCCAAAAACATTCAGTACTTC. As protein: CASSLRGLAKNIQYF. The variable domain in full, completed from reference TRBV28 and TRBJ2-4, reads DVKVTQSSRYLVKRTGEKVFLECVQDMDHENMFWYRQDPGLGLRLIYFSYDVKMKEKGDIPEGYSVSREKKERFSLILESASTNQTSMYLCASSLRGLAKNIQYFGAGTRLSVL.

The CDR3 reads CASSALAGETDTQYF. CDR3 bases: TGTGCCAGCAGTGCACTAGCGGGAGAAACAGATACGCAGTATTTT. The genes are TRBV2 and TRBJ2-3; 11 bases are shared with TRBD2. The germline CDR1 and CDR2 sequences are SNHLY and FYNNEI. J lost 3 bases, V lost 4 bases, and 3 bases had no gene match. The CDR3 is made up of 15 amino acids.

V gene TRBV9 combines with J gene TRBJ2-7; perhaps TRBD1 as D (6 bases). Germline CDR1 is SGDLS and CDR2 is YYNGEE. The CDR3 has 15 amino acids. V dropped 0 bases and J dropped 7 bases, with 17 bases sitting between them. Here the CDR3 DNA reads TGTGCCAGCAGCGTAGGATTAGGCCAAGGGGGTGAGCAGTACTTC. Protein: CASSVGLGQGGEQYF.

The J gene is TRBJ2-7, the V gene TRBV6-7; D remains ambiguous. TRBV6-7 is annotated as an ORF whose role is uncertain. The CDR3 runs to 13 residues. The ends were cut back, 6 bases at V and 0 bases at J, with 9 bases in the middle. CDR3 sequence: CASRPPGSYEQYF. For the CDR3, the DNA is TGTGCCAGCAGACCTCCCGGCTCCTACGAGCAGTACTTC.

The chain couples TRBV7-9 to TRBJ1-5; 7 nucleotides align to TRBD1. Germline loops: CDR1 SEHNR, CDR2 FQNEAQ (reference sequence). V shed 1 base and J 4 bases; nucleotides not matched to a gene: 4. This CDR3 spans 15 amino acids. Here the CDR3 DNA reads TGTGCCAGCAGCTTAGAAGGGGGCGCGAATCAGCCCCAGCATTTT. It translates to CASSLEGGANQPQHF.

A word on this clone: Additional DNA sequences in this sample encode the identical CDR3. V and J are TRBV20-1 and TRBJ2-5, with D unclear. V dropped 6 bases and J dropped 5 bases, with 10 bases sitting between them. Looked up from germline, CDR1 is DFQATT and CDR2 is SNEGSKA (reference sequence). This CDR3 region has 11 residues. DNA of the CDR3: TGCAGTGCCAGGCCGGGTGAGACCCAGTACTTC. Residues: CSARPGETQYF.

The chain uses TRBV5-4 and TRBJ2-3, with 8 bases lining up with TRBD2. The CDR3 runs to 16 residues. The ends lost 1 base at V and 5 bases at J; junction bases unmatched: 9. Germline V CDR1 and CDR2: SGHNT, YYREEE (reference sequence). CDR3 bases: TGTGCCAGCAGCTTGTTCTTGGCGGGGGGTGGAGATACGCAGTATTTT. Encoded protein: CASSLFLAGGGDTQYF.